This entry lists 4 T cell receptor beta chains sequenced from one sample in a study of CD8+ T cells in alopecia areata. RNA extraction was followed by reverse transcription into cDNA, which acted as the sequencing template. Assay used: immunoSEQ multiplex PCR; TCRdb lists only in-frame clones, some missing. The sample contains 100,000 or so clones, roughly 60% of which appear only once. Specified treatment: oral pan-JAK inhibitor, 5-10 mg twice daily. The input for sequencing was CD8+ T cells sorted from blood, taken around week 55, from a patient treated with tofacitinib. These receptors were collected from a human donor with alopecia areata.

The rearrangement links TRBV13 to TRBJ2-2, with D tentatively TRBD2 (5 bases). The CDR3 length is 13 residues. Germline V gives CDR1 PRHDT, CDR2 FYEKMQ (reference sequence). V lost 5 bases to trimming and J lost 3 bases, with 7 bases between them. CDR3 sequence reads: CASSGGDTGELFF. In DNA form, the CDR3 reads TGTGCCAGCAGCGGAGGCGACACCGGGGAGCTGTTTTTT.

The J gene is TRBJ2-5, the V gene TRBV28; D ambiguous. Germline V gene data show CDR1 as MDHEN and CDR2 as SYDVKM. The CDR3 covers 12 residues. The V and J ends lost 6 bases and 1 base respectively, with 6 bases between them. The CDR3 bases are TGTGCCAGCAGCATCCTCCAAGAGACCCAGTACTTC. Its translation: CASSILQETQYF.

This clone was counted only a few times. This chain links TRBV11-2 with TRBJ1-1; D gene unclear. Trimming pared 3 bases from V and 5 bases from J, leaving 7 bases between. The CDR3 consists of 12 residues. Germline values: CDR1 SGHAT, CDR2 FQNNGV. The CDR3 here is CASSFRRTEAFF. The CDR3 DNA reads as TGTGCCAGCAGCTTTAGGCGGACTGAAGCTTTCTTT.

The chain employs TRBV30 and TRBJ1-1; D is uncertain. The CDR3 has 11 residues. Germline CDR1 reads GTSNPN; CDR2 reads SVGIG (reference sequence). Here the CDR3 reads CIAEGGSEAFF. CDR3 bases: TGTATCGCAGAAGGTGGTTCTGAAGCTTTCTTT.